These 24 T cell receptor beta chains share one sample of origin, sequenced in a study of CD8 T cells in ankylosing spondylitis. TCRdb fed the 5' RACE reads into MiXCR, producing one record per CDR3 protein. The data contain around 220,000 distinct CDR3 sequences, roughly a tenth of them seen just once; the ten biggest clones take up approximately 20%. Sequenced sample: blood, either unsorted or a sorted T cell fraction (not recorded which). The receptor source for this set is a male donor with ankylosing spondylitis or in good health (not recorded which).

This clonotype was seen repeatedly, ten times or more. This chain joins TRBV4-2 and TRBJ2-5, with D perhaps assigned TRBD1 or TRBD2 (5 bases each). The CDR3 length is 12 residues. The V end was cut by 2 bases, the J end by 7 bases, with 8 bases between. CDR1 and CDR2 from the germline V gene are LGHNA and YNFKEQ. The CDR3 DNA follows: TGTGCCAGCAGCCAAAGGGACGGGACCCAGTACTTC. Its translation: CASSQRDGTQYF.

The table lists this clonotype with many counts. The chain joins TRBV18 to TRBJ1-1; TRBD1 matches 9 bases. CDR3 length: 13 amino acids. Per germline, CDR1 KGHSH and CDR2 LQKENI. The ends lost 4 bases at V and 3 bases at J; junction bases unmatched: 0. In nucleotides, the CDR3 is TGTGCCAGCTCACGGACAGGGGACACTGAAGCTTTCTTT. Amino acid sequence: CASSRTGDTEAFF.

This clonotype was observed at least ten times. The V call is TRBV3-1, the J call TRBJ2-3; D call uncertain. Germline loops: CDR1 LGHDT, CDR2 YNNKEL (reference sequence). This CDR3 spans 13 amino acids. The V end was cut by 3 bases, the J end by 2 bases, with 6 bases between. In nucleotides, the CDR3 is TGTGCCAGCAGCCAGCACCTCACAGATACGCAGTATTTT. It specifies CASSQHLTDTQYF.

The chain uses TRBV20-1 and TRBJ2-5; unclear D gene. Germline loops: CDR1 DFQATT, CDR2 SNEGSKA (reference sequence). V was pared by 0 bases and J by 7 bases, with 24 bases between. The CDR3 loop spans 17 amino acids. This CDR3 is CSARDPHAQAYYGTQYF. The DNA of the CDR3 is TGCAGTGCTAGAGATCCCCATGCGCAGGCCTACTACGGGACCCAGTACTTC.

This clonotype was counted a few times. The genes are TRBV5-1 and TRBJ1-1, with 7 nucleotides matching TRBD1. Trimming cost V 7 bases and J 4 bases; bases outside gene matches: 13. Germline-derived CDR1 and CDR2 are SGHRS and YFSETQ. The CDR3 has 15 residues. CDR3 region: CASRPTGAAGTEAFF. CDR3 coding DNA: TGCGCCAGCCGTCCTACAGGGGCTGCTGGCACTGAAGCTTTCTTT.

This clonotype was picked up many times. The V call is TRBV5-1, the J call TRBJ1-4; D may be TRBD1 (5 bases). With 0 bases removed from V and 8 bases from J, the gap between germline ends came to 11 bases. This CDR3 spans 14 amino acids. Germline values: CDR1 SGHRS, CDR2 YFSETQ. The CDR3: CASSLEGGEEKLFF. The DNA for the CDR3 is TGCGCCAGCAGCTTGGAGGGAGGGGAAGAAAAACTGTTTTTT.

This clonotype was recorded many times. J is TRBJ2-3 and V is TRBV11-2, with TRBD2 identical over 10 bases. V lost 4 bases to trimming and J lost 5 bases; unmatched junction nucleotides: 0. CDR1 SGHAT and CDR2 FQNNGV come from the germline V gene. This CDR3 is 13 amino acids long. CDR3 nucleotides: TGTGCCAGCAGCTCTAGCGGGGGAGATACGCAGTATTTT. It codes for CASSSSGGDTQYF.

The sample holds many counts of this clonotype. The chain is built from TRBV3-1 and TRBJ2-3, with 10 bases identical to TRBD2. CDR1 is LGHDT, CDR2 YNNKEL, per germline (reference sequence). V lost 1 base to trimming and J lost 1 base; unmatched junction nucleotides: 5. The CDR3 covers 17 residues. The CDR3 DNA reads TGTGCCAGCAGCCAAGCGGCTCTAGCGGGGGGCACAGATACGCAGTATTTT. It codes for CASSQAALAGGTDTQYF.

This chain joins TRBV21-1 and TRBJ2-1; the D call in the table, TRBD2, was not verified against the DNA. TRBV21-1 is an annotated pseudogene. The CDR3 runs to 22 residues. CDR3 amino acids: CASRVTGISGGADSGSYNEQFF. In DNA form, the CDR3 reads TGTGCCAGCAGAGTCACAGGGATCAGCGGGGGGGCCGATTCGGGCTCCTACAATGAGCAGTTCTTC.

In this sample, this clonotype turned up many times. The rearrangement links TRBV6-4 to TRBJ2-4; tentative D call: TRBD1 (5 bases). V lost 0 bases, J lost 8 bases, and 26 bases lay in between. The germline CDR1 and CDR2 sequences are MRHNA and SNTAGT. There are 19 residues in the CDR3. CDR3 DNA: TGTGCCAGCAGTGACTCTGTGGGTGGCTACAGGTCGGTTTCGGACATTCAGTACTTC. Amino acid sequence: CASSDSVGGYRSVSDIQYF.

This clonotype was seen ten or more times. This sequence joins TRBV20-1 and TRBJ2-7; 9 bases are shared with TRBD1. With 0 bases clipped from V and 3 bases from J, the junction kept 15 bases outside the gene matches. The CDR3 length is 18 residues. Germline loops: CDR1 DFQATT, CDR2 SNEGSKA (reference sequence). For the CDR3, the DNA is TGCAGTGCTAGAGATCCACGGATCGGGACAGGGCCATTCTACGAGCAGTACTTC. The encoded protein is CSARDPRIGTGPFYEQYF.

This clonotype occurred a few times. The rearrangement joins TRBV5-1 to TRBJ2-1; weak D call: TRBD2 (6 bases). Deletions cut 0 bases from V and 3 bases from J, with 10 bases between. CDR3 length: 15 amino acids. CDR1 and CDR2 (germline): SGHRS, YFSETQ. For the CDR3, the DNA is TGCGCCAGCAGCTTGGGACTAGAAGGCTACAATGAGCAGTTCTTC. Encoded protein: CASSLGLEGYNEQFF.

The table lists this clonotype with a few counts. The V and J genes are TRBV9 and TRBJ1-3, with D maybe TRBD1 (5 bases). CDR1 is SGDLS, CDR2 YYNGEE, per germline. The CDR3 runs to 17 residues. Trimming stripped 4 bases from V and 1 base from J, with 18 bases between. The CDR3 region is CASSPQKTDPSGNTIYF. The CDR3 DNA sequence: TGTGCCAGCAGCCCACAAAAGACAGATCCGTCTGGAAACACCATATATTTT.

The chain links TRBV7-2 to TRBJ1-2; TRBD1 might be the D (6 bases). Germline lookup yields CDR1 SGHTA and CDR2 FQGNSA. Trimming left V 1 base short and J 3 bases short, with 12 bases between. The CDR3 runs 15 residues. The DNA for the CDR3 is TGTGCCAGCAGCTTAGGCTTCAGGGGCCACTATGGCTACACCTTC. Protein: CASSLGFRGHYGYTF.

This clonotype was detected ten times or more. The rearrangement links TRBV7-3 to TRBJ1-2, with D perhaps matching TRBD1 (5 bases). The CDR3 spans 13 residues. The V and J ends lost 4 bases and 7 bases respectively, with 13 bases between them. Germline-derived CDR1 and CDR2 are SGHTA and FQGTGA. This chain's CDR3 is CASSWGGDRGYTF. CDR3 sequence (DNA): TGTGCCAGCAGCTGGGGAGGGGATCGTGGCTACACCTTC.

This clonotype was seen a few times. The J gene is TRBJ1-5, the V gene TRBV25-1; a possible D gene is TRBD1 (5 bases). CDR1 MGHDK and CDR2 SYGVNS come from the germline V gene. Trimming cost V 1 base and J 4 bases, with 11 bases left between them. CDR3 length: 15 residues. The CDR3 DNA follows: TGTGCCAGCAGTGAATCGGCAGGGCCTAATCAGCCCCAGCATTTT. This codes for CASSESAGPNQPQHF.

This clonotype has at least ten counts. The rearrangement joins TRBV5-1 to TRBJ2-2; possibly TRBD1 for D (5 bases). V lost 4 bases to trimming and J lost 6 bases, with 16 bases between them. CDR3 length: 15 amino acids. CDR1 and CDR2 from the germline V gene are SGHRS and YFSETQ. The CDR3 is CASSLDPSGPGELFF. In DNA, the CDR3 is TGCGCCAGCAGCCTAGACCCTTCAGGGCCCGGGGAGCTGTTTTTT.

The CDR3 sequence is CASSEGQGGGQETQYF. The CDR3 coding sequence is TGTGCCAGCAGTGAAGGACAGGGAGGGGGCCAAGAGACCCAGTACTTC. This rearrangement joins TRBV6-1 to TRBJ2-5; D possibly uses TRBD1 or TRBD2 (7 bases each). Trimming took off 1 base at V and 1 base at J, with 13 bases between the two ends. CDR1 MNHNS and CDR2 SASEGT come from the germline V gene. There are 16 residues in the CDR3.

The gene calls are TRBV2 and TRBJ2-1; D not resolved. The germline V gene encodes CDR1 SNHLY and CDR2 FYNNEI. The CDR3 has 16 residues. The V and J ends lost 2 bases and 5 bases respectively, with 16 bases between them. CDR3 nucleotide sequence: TGTGCCAGCAGTGAATTTGTAGGCCAGGATAACAATGAGCAGTTCTTC. It codes for CASSEFVGQDNNEQFF.

The count of this clonotype is one. This may be a read error: a much more frequent sequence differs by one nucleotide. The J gene is TRBJ2-3, the V gene TRBV7-3, with D unclear. From germline, CDR1 is SGHTA and CDR2 FQGTGA. The CDR3 consists of 14 residues. The CDR3 nucleotides are TGTGCCTGCAGCTTATGGGCATGGAGCAATACGCAGTATTTT. This translates into CACSLWAWSNTQYF.

This clonotype was found many times. The chain links TRBV20-1 to TRBJ1-5; the match to TRBD1 covers 12 bases. Germline V gene lookup returns CDR1 DFQATT and CDR2 SNEGSKA (reference sequence). CDR3 size: 14 residues. With 4 bases clipped from V and 6 bases from J, the junction kept 4 bases outside the gene matches. The CDR3 DNA reads as TGCAGTGCTAAAGGGACAGGGGGCATTCAGCCCCAGCATTTT. Protein sequence: CSAKGTGGIQPQHF.

This clonotype was picked up many times. DNA of the CDR3: TGTGCCAGCAGCCAAGGAACTCCCGGGGACAGGGCCGAAAACATTCAGTACTTC. Translating gives CASSQGTPGDRAENIQYF. The J gene is TRBJ2-4, the V gene TRBV3-1; 9 nucleotides align to TRBD1. V trimming: 1 base; J trimming: 5 bases; junction bases outside the gene matches: 12. The CDR3 has 18 amino acids. CDR1 and CDR2 from the germline V gene are LGHDT and YNNKEL (reference sequence).

This clonotype was seen a few times. V usage is TRBV9 and J usage is TRBJ2-3; 10 bases agree with TRBD2. This CDR3 comprises 16 residues. V lost 0 bases and J lost 2; bases outside the gene matches: 3. Germline lookup yields CDR1 SGDLS and CDR2 YYNGEE. DNA for the CDR3: TGTGCCAGCAGCGTAGGAGCGGGGGGGAACACAGATACGCAGTATTTT. This encodes CASSVGAGGNTDTQYF.

This clonotype was counted many times. The V and J genes are TRBV5-1 and TRBJ1-4, with D possibly matching TRBD1 (5 bases). Looked up from germline, CDR1 is SGHRS and CDR2 is YFSETQ. This CDR3 region has 14 residues. Trimming cost V 0 bases and J 8 bases, with 11 bases left between them. The CDR3 loop reads CASSLGQTTEKLFF. The DNA for the CDR3 is TGCGCCAGCAGCTTGGGACAGACGACAGAAAAACTGTTTTTT.